The 30 T cell receptor beta chains given below trace back to one sample, sequenced in a study of T-cell memory formation after mild COVID-19. Via MiXCR, TCRdb re-called the 5' RACE reads, giving one row per CDR3 protein. The sample comprises 280,000 or so distinct CDR3 sequences, 18% of which are singletons, and more than 20% rests with the top ten. Sequenced sample: PBMCs or a T cell subset sorted from them (not recorded which). These receptors were collected from a man between 18 and 29 years old who had mild COVID-19 (a few samples of this study predate the infection). Cell type and time point are not known.

The V call is TRBV20-1, the J call TRBJ1-4, with D hard to call. Trimming took off 0 bases at V and 6 bases at J, with 8 bases between the two ends. CDR3 length: 13 amino acids. Germline assignment: CDR1 DFQATT and CDR2 SNEGSKA (reference sequence). The CDR3 nucleotides are TGCAGTGCTAGAGACCCCTTAGATGAAAAACTGTTTTTT. Its protein product is CSARDPLDEKLFF.

V and J are TRBV4-1 and TRBJ2-1; 10 bases are shared with TRBD2. From germline, CDR1 is MGHRA and CDR2 YSYEKL. CDR3 length: 17 residues. The trim removed 0 bases at V and 3 bases at J, leaving 5 bases unmatched. CDR3 loop: CASSQDPASGGYNEQFF. The CDR3 region has the DNA TGCGCCAGCAGCCAAGACCCGGCTAGCGGGGGCTACAATGAGCAGTTCTTC.

This clonotype has just a few counts. The chain carries TRBV7-9 and TRBJ2-1, with a tentative D call TRBD2 (5 bases). V lost 6 bases and J lost 6, with 18 bases in between. The CDR3 spans 15 residues. The germline V gene encodes CDR1 SEHNR and CDR2 FQNEAQ (reference sequence). The CDR3 sequence is CASSPRRVDFNEQFF. The CDR3 DNA is TGTGCCAGCAGTCCAAGGCGGGTTGACTTCAATGAGCAGTTCTTC.

The chain combines TRBV30 with TRBJ2-1; tentatively, D is TRBD1 or TRBD2 (5 bases each). There are 12 residues in the CDR3. Germline-derived CDR1 and CDR2 are GTSNPN and SVGIG (reference sequence). V was shortened by 8 bases and J by 15 bases, with 23 bases between the two germline ends. DNA for the CDR3: TGTGCCGGGGTAAGCCAGGGCCAAGGGACGTTCTTC. Translation: CAGVSQGQGTFF.

This clonotype was picked up many times. The V and J genes are TRBV4-1 and TRBJ2-5; D is undetermined. V lost 0 bases and J lost 5, with 4 bases in between. Per germline, CDR1 MGHRA and CDR2 YSYEKL. The CDR3 spans 12 residues. The CDR3 protein is CASSQDSETQYF. CDR3 sequence (DNA): TGCGCCAGCAGCCAAGATTCCGAGACCCAGTACTTC.

The chain joins TRBV24-1 to TRBJ2-2; D gene ambiguous. Germline V CDR1 and CDR2: KGHDR, SFDVKD. CDR3 size: 15 residues. V shed 5 bases and J shed 0 bases, with 9 bases lying between them. The CDR3 DNA is TGTGCCACCAGTGTAGGAAGCGCGAACACCGGGGAGCTGTTTTTT. As protein: CATSVGSANTGELFF.

The sample holds a few counts of this clonotype. The chain is built from TRBV6-5 and TRBJ1-4; D is possibly TRBD1 (6 bases). In germline, CDR1 is MNHEY, CDR2 SVGAGI. V was pared by 6 bases and J by 0 bases, with 11 bases between. The CDR3 loop spans 15 amino acids. This CDR3 reads CASSYGQTTNEKLFF. The CDR3 region has the DNA TGTGCCAGCAGCTACGGACAGACAACTAATGAAAAACTGTTTTTT.

This chain uses TRBV7-2 with TRBJ2-2; a possible D gene is TRBD2 (6 bases). The germline CDR1 and CDR2 sequences are SGHTA and FQGNSA. The CDR3 length is 13 residues. Between the trimmed V and J ends, which lost 6 bases and 7 bases, there was a span of 12 bases. CDR3 DNA: TGTGCCAGCAGTTCCACTAGCAGCGGGGAGCTGTTTTTT. Translating it yields CASSSTSSGELFF. Full variable domain (remainder filled in from reference TRBV7-2 and TRBJ2-2): GAGVSQSPSNKVTEKGKDVELRCDPISGHTALYWYRQSLGQGLEFLIYFQGNSAPDKSGLPSDRFSAERTGGSVSTLTIQRTQQEDSAVYLCASSSTSSGELFFGEGSRLTVL.

This clonotype was seen many times. The rearrangement uses TRBV12-3 or TRBV12-4 and TRBJ2-1, with D perhaps matching TRBD2 (5 bases). Trimming removed 5 bases from V and 7 bases from J, with 15 bases in between. This CDR3 region has 14 residues. The CDR3 DNA is TGTGCCAGCAGTACGCAAGGCCCGGGGAATGAGCAGTTCTTC. Protein product: CASSTQGPGNEQFF.

This clonotype came up many times. V usage is TRBV4-3 and J usage is TRBJ1-2; D ambiguous. The CDR3 totals 17 residues. V lost 4 bases and J 4 bases, leaving 22 bases between the germline ends. Germline CDR1 LGHNA, CDR2 YSLEER. The CDR3, as DNA: TGCGCCAGCAGCCCTAGCAGGTCGCCTGGTGTGGTCTATGGCTACACCTTC. It is translated as CASSPSRSPGVVYGYTF.

The V gene is TRBV7-3, the J gene TRBJ2-5; weak D call: TRBD1 (6 bases). Germline CDR1 reads SGHTA; CDR2 reads FQGTGA. Trimming took off 5 bases at V and 4 bases at J, with 14 bases between the two ends. This CDR3 comprises 14 residues. The CDR3 coding sequence is TGTGCCAGCAGCCCCCACCCACAGGGAGAGACCCAGTACTTC. This gives the protein CASSPHPQGETQYF.

The chain is built from TRBV20-1 and TRBJ2-5, with 7 positions matching TRBD1. The junction had 10 bases not matched to a gene; V was cut back by 1 base and J by 5 bases. Germline lookup yields CDR1 DFQATT and CDR2 SNEGSKA (reference sequence). The CDR3 covers 15 residues. In nucleotides, the CDR3 is TGCAGTGCTAGAGCTCGACAGGGCGCGGAGGAGACCCAGTACTTC. The encoded protein is CSARARQGAEETQYF.

This clonotype has just a few counts. The chain combines TRBV7-8 with TRBJ1-1; D is uncertain. Germline values: CDR1 SGHVS, CDR2 FQNEAQ. This CDR3 comprises 13 residues. V gave up 2 bases and J gave up 4 bases, with 8 bases separating them. CDR3 protein: CASSLNEGTEAFF. CDR3 nucleotides: TGTGCCAGCAGCTTAAATGAGGGCACTGAAGCTTTCTTT.

The V and J genes are TRBV2 and TRBJ2-1; D unresolved. Germline CDR1 reads SNHLY; CDR2 reads FYNNEI. This CDR3 is 11 amino acids long. The germline V and J ends were trimmed by 3 bases and 9 bases, with 6 bases remaining between them. The CDR3 bases are TGTGCCAGCAGTGAGGCAGCTGAGCAGTTCTTC. This codes for CASSEAAEQFF.

In this sample, this clonotype turned up many times. The chain recombines TRBV5-1 with TRBJ2-1, with D possibly TRBD1 on 5 matching bases. This CDR3 comprises 16 residues. V lost 0 bases and J lost 6, with 16 bases in between. Germline V gene lookup returns CDR1 SGHRS and CDR2 YFSETQ. The CDR3 region is CASSLAAAGKGNEQFF. CDR3 nucleotides: TGCGCCAGCAGCTTGGCCGCGGCAGGGAAAGGCAATGAGCAGTTCTTC.

This clonotype was observed a few times. V gene TRBV5-1 combines with J gene TRBJ2-6, with D perhaps matching TRBD1 (5 bases). The CDR3 sequence is 17 residues long. V was trimmed by 8 bases and J by 0 bases, leaving 18 bases between them. Germline V gene lookup returns CDR1 SGHRS and CDR2 YFSETQ. The CDR3 here is CASTEGRASSGANVLTF. The CDR3 DNA is TGCGCCAGTACTGAAGGCAGGGCGAGCTCTGGGGCCAACGTCCTGACTTTC.

The rearrangement uses TRBV10-3 and TRBJ1-2, with a tentative D call TRBD1 (6 bases). Germline-derived CDR1 and CDR2 are ENHRY and SYGVKD. With 8 bases removed from V and 2 bases from J, the gap between germline ends came to 12 bases. The CDR3 is 13 residues long. CDR3 sequence: CAIARDTNYGYTF. The CDR3 DNA follows: TGTGCCATCGCCCGGGACACCAACTATGGCTACACCTTC.

This clonotype was seen a few times. The CDR3 nucleotides are TGTGCCAGCAGTTTAACTAGGGGGTATAATTCACCCCTCCACTTT. Its translation is CASSLTRGYNSPLHF. This chain uses TRBV12-3 or TRBV12-4 with TRBJ1-6; D might be TRBD1 (6 bases). Trimming removed 2 bases from V and 4 bases from J, with 9 bases in between. The CDR3 has 15 residues.

The chain is built from TRBV7-9 and TRBJ2-4; 8 positions match TRBD1. The germline CDR1 and CDR2 sequences are SEHNR and FQNEAQ (reference sequence). The CDR3 is 16 amino acids. The trim removed 4 bases at V and 6 bases at J, leaving 11 bases unmatched. CDR3 in DNA: TGTGCCAGCAGCTCCGCTTCAGGGGGCGCCGGAAACATTCAGTACTTC. This gives the protein CASSSASGGAGNIQYF.

The V and J genes are TRBV4-2 and TRBJ2-4; D is undetermined. Germline V gives CDR1 LGHNA, CDR2 YNFKEQ. With 0 bases removed from V and 6 bases from J, the gap between germline ends came to 3 bases. The CDR3 is 12 amino acids. In DNA, the CDR3 is TGTGCCAGCAGCCAAGACGTAAACATTCAGTACTTC. Translation gives CASSQDVNIQYF.

The chain carries TRBV11-2 and TRBJ2-3; 8 bases fit TRBD2. V shed 5 bases and J 2 bases; nucleotides not matched to a gene: 6. In germline, CDR1 is SGHAT, CDR2 FQNNGV. This CDR3 comprises 15 residues. CDR3 amino acids: CASSGGLVLTDTQYF. In nucleotides, the CDR3 is TGTGCCAGCAGCGGGGGACTAGTACTCACAGATACGCAGTATTTT.

The rearrangement joins TRBV20-1 to TRBJ2-5; perhaps TRBD1 as D (5 bases). This CDR3 comprises 15 residues. V lost 2 bases and J 4 bases, leaving 17 bases between the germline ends. Germline CDR1 reads DFQATT; CDR2 reads SNEGSKA (reference sequence). CDR3 region: CSARSPPLGRETQYF. In nucleotides, the CDR3 is TGCAGTGCTAGAAGTCCCCCGCTGGGGCGAGAGACCCAGTACTTC.

The chain recombines TRBV16 with TRBJ1-1; D is possibly TRBD1 (5 bases). This CDR3 comprises 13 residues. V was cut by 0 bases and J by 5 bases, with 7 bases left in between. The germline V gene has CDR1 KGHSY and CDR2 FQNENV. The CDR3 DNA reads TGTGCCAGCAGCCAATCGGGGGGGACTGAAGCTTTCTTT. As protein: CASSQSGGTEAFF.

The sample holds many counts of this clonotype. The J gene is TRBJ2-3, the V gene TRBV20-1, with no clear D. V was pared by 2 bases and J by 6 bases, with 6 bases between. This CDR3 contains 11 residues. Germline CDR1 reads DFQATT; CDR2 reads SNEGSKA (reference sequence). The CDR3 DNA reads TGCAGTGCTAGACTGGCGGATACGCAGTATTTT. It codes for CSARLADTQYF.

This clonotype was seen at least ten times. The chain is built from TRBV20-1 and TRBJ1-5, with D perhaps TRBD1 (5 bases). The CDR3 spans 16 residues. The germline CDR1 and CDR2 sequences are DFQATT and SNEGSKA (reference sequence). Trimming stripped 0 bases from V and 3 bases from J, with 15 bases between. CDR3 coding DNA: TGCAGTGCTAGAGATGGTGGCAGGGCCTTCAATCAGCCCCAGCATTTT. Translation: CSARDGGRAFNQPQHF.

In its sample, this clonotype was seen a few times. The chain links TRBV4-1 to TRBJ2-5; 9 bases agree with TRBD1. J was trimmed by 4 bases and V by 4 bases; bases with no gene match: 10. The CDR3 length is 16 residues. Germline CDR1 is MGHRA and CDR2 is YSYEKL. The CDR3 bases are TGCGCCAGCAGCCGTTCCGGACAGGGGAGGACAGAGACCCAGTACTTC. It is translated as CASSRSGQGRTETQYF.

This clonotype was seen a handful of times. This chain links TRBV6-5 with TRBJ1-1; D may be TRBD1 (5 bases). CDR3 length: 12 residues. The germline V gene encodes CDR1 MNHEY and CDR2 SVGAGI. V was shortened by 0 bases and J by 8 bases, with 7 bases between the two germline ends. CDR3 sequence reads: CASSYSKGEAFF. The CDR3 DNA is TGTGCCAGCAGTTACTCAAAGGGGGAAGCTTTCTTT.

V gene TRBV7-2 combines with J gene TRBJ1-2; D remains unclear. Germline CDR1 SGHTA, CDR2 FQGNSA. CDR3 length: 15 residues. V was clipped by 4 bases and J by 5 bases, with 17 bases between them. CDR3 protein: CASSYTVGTSYGYTF. The CDR3 nucleotides read TGTGCCAGCAGCTATACAGTGGGCACCAGTTATGGCTACACCTTC.

This chain connects TRBV7-2 to TRBJ2-3, with 11 positions matching TRBD2. The CDR3 loop spans 14 amino acids. CDR1 is SGHTA, CDR2 FQGNSA, per germline. With V trimmed by 4 bases and J by 4 bases, 1 base remained unmatched. CDR3 in DNA: TGTGCCAGCAGCTGGGGACTAGCGGCAGATACGCAGTATTTT. As protein: CASSWGLAADTQYF.

The chain carries TRBV20-1 and TRBJ2-1, with D uncertain. The CDR3 sequence is 15 residues long. The germline gives CDR1 DFQATT, CDR2 SNEGSKA (reference sequence). The V and J ends lost 3 bases and 0 bases respectively, with 12 bases between them. The CDR3 bases are TGCAGTGCTAGGCAAGTGATTAGCTCCTACAATGAGCAGTTCTTC. Encoded protein: CSARQVISSYNEQFF.